The T cell receptor (beta chain) under discussion was sequenced for a study of shared clonotypes between healthy human individuals. Study-wide findings and caveats: In a few donors, around 5.5% of naive CD4 clonotypes appeared in common. Donor scarcity curtailed the genetic and exposure-history diversity represented herein.

The repertoire was sequenced with immunoSEQ multiplex PCR; TCRdb's copy has only in-frame clones and lacks some. Of approximately 1.4 million clones in the sample, under 99% are singletons; the top ten hold 0.4% to 0.55%. The V and J ends lost 1 base and 4 bases, in that order; junction bases with no gene match: 7. The CDR3 length is 17 residues. Germline V gene lookup returns CDR1 SGHRS and CDR2 YFSETQ. A word on this clone: As yet, its antigen is unknown.

This receptor was identified in a man in his thirties or forties in good health. V gene TRBV5-1 combines with J gene TRBJ2-1; 11 positions agree with TRBD2. Sequencing was performed on naive CD4+ T cells sorted from blood. Subset denoted: CD45RA+ positively selected. The CDR3 loop reads CASSLLTSGRSYNEQFF. The CDR3 region has the DNA TGCGCCAGCAGCTTGCTTACTAGCGGGAGAAGTTACAATGAGCAGTTCTTC.